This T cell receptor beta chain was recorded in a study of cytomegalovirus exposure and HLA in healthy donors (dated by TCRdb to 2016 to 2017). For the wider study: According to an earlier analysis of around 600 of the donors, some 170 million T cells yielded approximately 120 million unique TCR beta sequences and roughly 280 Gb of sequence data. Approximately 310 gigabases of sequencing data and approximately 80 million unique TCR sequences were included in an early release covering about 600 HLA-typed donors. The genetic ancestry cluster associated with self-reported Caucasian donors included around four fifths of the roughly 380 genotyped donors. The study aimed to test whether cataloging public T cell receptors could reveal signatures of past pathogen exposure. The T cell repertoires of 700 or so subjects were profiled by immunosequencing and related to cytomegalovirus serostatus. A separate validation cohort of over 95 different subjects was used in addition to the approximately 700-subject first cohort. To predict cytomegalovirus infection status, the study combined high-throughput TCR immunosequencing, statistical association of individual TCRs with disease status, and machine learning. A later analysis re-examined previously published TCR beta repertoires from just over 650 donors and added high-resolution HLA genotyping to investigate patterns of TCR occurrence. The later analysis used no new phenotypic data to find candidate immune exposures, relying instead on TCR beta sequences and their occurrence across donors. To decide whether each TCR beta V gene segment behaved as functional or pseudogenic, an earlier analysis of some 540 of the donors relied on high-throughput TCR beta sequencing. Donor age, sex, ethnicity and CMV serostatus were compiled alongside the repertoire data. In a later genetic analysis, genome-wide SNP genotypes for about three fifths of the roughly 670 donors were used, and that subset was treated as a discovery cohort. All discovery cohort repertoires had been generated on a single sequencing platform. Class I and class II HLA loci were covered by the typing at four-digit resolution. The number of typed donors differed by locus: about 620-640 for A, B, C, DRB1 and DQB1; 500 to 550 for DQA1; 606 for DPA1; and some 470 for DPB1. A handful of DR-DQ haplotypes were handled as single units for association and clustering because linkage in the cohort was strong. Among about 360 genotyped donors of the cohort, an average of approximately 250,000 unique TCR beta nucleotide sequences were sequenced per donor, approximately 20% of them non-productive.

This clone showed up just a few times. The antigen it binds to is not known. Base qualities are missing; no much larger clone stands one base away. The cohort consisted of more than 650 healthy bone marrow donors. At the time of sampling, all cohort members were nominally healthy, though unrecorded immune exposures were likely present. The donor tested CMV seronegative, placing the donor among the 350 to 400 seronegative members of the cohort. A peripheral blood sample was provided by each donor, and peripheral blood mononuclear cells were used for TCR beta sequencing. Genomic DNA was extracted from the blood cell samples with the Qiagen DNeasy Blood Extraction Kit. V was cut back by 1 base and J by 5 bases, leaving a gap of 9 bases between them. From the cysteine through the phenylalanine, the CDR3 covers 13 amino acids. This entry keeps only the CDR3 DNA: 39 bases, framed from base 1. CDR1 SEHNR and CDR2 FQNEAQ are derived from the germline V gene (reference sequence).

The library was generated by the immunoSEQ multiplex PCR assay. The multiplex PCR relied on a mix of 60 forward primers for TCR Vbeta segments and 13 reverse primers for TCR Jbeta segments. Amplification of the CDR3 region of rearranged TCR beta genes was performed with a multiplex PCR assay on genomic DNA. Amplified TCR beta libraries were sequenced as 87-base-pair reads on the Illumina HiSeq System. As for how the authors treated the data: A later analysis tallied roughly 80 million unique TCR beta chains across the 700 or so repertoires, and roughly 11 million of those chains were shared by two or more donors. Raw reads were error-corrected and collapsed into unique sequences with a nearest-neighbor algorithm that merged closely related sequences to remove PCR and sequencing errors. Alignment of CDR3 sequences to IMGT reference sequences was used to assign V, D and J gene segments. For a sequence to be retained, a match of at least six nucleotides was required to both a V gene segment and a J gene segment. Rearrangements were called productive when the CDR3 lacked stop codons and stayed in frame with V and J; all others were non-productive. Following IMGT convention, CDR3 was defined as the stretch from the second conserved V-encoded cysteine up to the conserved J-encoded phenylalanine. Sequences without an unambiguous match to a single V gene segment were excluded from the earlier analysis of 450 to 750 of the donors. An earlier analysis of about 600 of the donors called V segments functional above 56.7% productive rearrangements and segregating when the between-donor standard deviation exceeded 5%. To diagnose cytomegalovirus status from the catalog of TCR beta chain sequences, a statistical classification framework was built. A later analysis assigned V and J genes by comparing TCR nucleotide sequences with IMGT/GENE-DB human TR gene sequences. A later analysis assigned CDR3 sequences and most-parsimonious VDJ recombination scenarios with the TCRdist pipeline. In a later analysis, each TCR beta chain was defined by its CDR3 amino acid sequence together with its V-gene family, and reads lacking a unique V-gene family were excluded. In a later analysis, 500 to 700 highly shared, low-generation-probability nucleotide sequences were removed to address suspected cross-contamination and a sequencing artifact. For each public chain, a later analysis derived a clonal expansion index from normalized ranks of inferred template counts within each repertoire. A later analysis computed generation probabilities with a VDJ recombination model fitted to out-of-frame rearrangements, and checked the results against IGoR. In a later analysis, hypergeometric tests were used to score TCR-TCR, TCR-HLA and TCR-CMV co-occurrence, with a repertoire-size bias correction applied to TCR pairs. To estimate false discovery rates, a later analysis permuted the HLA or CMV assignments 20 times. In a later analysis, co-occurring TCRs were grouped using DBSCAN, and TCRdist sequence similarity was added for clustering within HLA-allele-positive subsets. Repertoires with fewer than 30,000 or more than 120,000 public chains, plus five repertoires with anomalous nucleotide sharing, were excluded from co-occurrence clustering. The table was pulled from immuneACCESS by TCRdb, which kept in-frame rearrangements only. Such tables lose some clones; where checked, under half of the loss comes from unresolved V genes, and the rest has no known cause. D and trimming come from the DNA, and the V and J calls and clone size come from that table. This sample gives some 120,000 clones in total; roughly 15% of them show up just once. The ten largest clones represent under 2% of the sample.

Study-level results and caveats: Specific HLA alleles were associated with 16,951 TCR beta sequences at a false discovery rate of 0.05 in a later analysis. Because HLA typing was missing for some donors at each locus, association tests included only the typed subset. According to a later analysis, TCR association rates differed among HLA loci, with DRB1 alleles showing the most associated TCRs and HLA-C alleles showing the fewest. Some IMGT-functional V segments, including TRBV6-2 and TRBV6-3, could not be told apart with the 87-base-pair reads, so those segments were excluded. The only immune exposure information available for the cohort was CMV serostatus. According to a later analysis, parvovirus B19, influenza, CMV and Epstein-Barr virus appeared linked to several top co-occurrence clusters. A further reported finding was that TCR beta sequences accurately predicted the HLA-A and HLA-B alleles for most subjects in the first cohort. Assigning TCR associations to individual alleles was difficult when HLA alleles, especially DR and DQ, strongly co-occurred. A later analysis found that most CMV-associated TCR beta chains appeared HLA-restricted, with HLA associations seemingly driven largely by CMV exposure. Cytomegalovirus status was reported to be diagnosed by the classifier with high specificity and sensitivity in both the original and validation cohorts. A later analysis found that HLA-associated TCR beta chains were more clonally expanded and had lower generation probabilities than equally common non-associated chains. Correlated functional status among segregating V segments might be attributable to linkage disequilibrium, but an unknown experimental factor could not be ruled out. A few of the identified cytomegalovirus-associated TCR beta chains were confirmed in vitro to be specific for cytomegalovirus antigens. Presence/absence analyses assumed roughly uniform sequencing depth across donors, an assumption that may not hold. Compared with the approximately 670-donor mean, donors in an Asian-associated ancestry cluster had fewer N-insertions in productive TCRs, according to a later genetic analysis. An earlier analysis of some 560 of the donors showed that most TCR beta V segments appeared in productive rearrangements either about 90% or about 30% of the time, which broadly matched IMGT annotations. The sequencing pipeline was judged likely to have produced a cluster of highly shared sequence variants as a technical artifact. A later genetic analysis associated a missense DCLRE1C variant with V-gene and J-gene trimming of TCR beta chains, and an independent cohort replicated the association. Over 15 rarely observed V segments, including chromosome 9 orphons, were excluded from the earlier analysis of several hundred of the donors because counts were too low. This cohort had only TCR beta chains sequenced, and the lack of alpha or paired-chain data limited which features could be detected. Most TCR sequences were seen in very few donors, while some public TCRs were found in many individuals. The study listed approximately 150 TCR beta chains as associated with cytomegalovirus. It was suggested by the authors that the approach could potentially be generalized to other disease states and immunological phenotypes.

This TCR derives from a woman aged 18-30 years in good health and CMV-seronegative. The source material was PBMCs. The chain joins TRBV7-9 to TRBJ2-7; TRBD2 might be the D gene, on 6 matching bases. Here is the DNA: TGTGCCAGCAGCTTAGGGTGGGAGGACGAGCAGTACTTC. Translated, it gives CASSLGWEDEQYF.